Included here is one T cell receptor (beta chain) sequence, with context. Its antigen is still unknown. No qualities accompany the bases; no much larger clone lies one base away. Using the deep immunoSEQ assay, multiplex PCR amplified TCR CDR3 regions from genomic DNA. For each cell subset, the extracted genomic DNA was distributed evenly across all wells of several immunoSEQ 96-well plates, and each plate served as one replicate. Each replicate PCR for sorted subsets received about 200 ng genomic DNA, equal to about 30,000 T cell genomes. Purified libraries were measured with a Qubit 3.0 fluorometer, size-checked on a Bioanalyzer 2100, and measured again with the KAPA Library Quantification kit. Each immunoSEQ 96-well plate was sequenced on its own single-read 150-cycle Illumina NextSeq 550 flow cell. Regarding the original processing steps: Because the immunoSEQ output held only junctional sequences and lacked quality scores, the filtering could not match the filtering applied to full-length reads. To assign V/J genes and CDR3, sequences were annotated using PyIR, a Python wrapper for IgBLAST v1.9, with IMGT germline references. Reads with weak V/J assignments (E-value above 1e-6), missing CDR3, stop codons, out-of-frame junctions, or ambiguous translated residues were removed. V3J clonotypes were defined as sequences sharing an identical inferred V gene, J gene, and CDR3 amino acid sequence. The percentage overlap between two repertoires was calculated by dividing the number of shared unique clonotypes by the size of the smaller repertoire. RTK rarefaction, the Chao1 estimator, and Recon v2.1 estimates of unobserved clonotypes were used to assess repertoire richness. For all TCRbeta clonotypes obtained by the gDNA method from several donors, generation probabilities were computed with OLGA. Sourced from immuneACCESS, this table was stored by TCRdb with only in-frame sequences that have V and J called. A share of the clones is absent; for the studies checked, an unresolved V gene accounts for under half, and the remainder has no known explanation. That table supplies the V and J calls and clone size; D and trimming were determined from the DNA. The sample profile shows approximately 2.1 million clones; 93% of them were found once. The ten largest clones add up to 0.39% of the sample.

CDR1 KGHSH and CDR2 LQKENI are derived from the germline V gene. CDR3 length: 16 amino acids, cysteine to phenylalanine. Only the CDR3 portion is preserved as DNA: 48 bases, with reading frame beginning at the first base. V and J lose 10 bases and 2 bases, and a span of 23 bases separates them. The data originate from a study of shared clonotypes between healthy human individuals (dated by TCRdb to between 2020 and 2021). For the study in its entirety: The cohort included a few men and a couple of women between 18 and 49 years of age. To increase sequencing depth and limit assay-specific biases, different laboratories used diverse techniques to prepare libraries and sequence TCR repertoires. To estimate repertoire size and how much clonotype sharing occurs between individuals, the study deeply sequenced the blood TCR repertoires of several healthy adults. Between about 0.9 and 10 billion PBMCs per donor were obtained by leukapheresis. For each donor, CD4 naive and CD4 memory were each given three plates, CD8 naive was given two plates, and CD8 memory was given one plate. The research as a whole found: Compared with non-shared clonotypes, the clonotypes found in all four sorted-subset donors had higher generation probabilities. The genetic and exposure-history diversity represented was limited by the small number of donors. Naive subsets generally had larger estimated clonotype richness than memory subsets. Across a handful of donors, about 5% of naive CD4, roughly 3.8% of naive CD8, about 2% of memory CD4, and around 0.4% of memory CD8 clonotypes were shared. Pairwise subsampling led to the expectation that sequencing depth would affect the degree of clonotype sharing among donors. Only blood was sampled, and tissue TCR repertoires likely differ from those in blood. Incomplete sequencing was indicated by rarefaction of sorted-subset datasets, despite the large sequencing depth.

The donors were healthy, HIV-negative adults who had no recently reported acute infections or vaccinations. Every donor was a Caucasian adult residing in Nashville, Tennessee, USA. Magnetic negative selection was used to enrich CD4+ T cells, after which naive cells were positively selected on CD45RA and the negative fraction became the memory subset. After blood collection by leukapheresis, PBMCs were isolated using Ficoll-Histopaque density gradient centrifugation and then cryopreserved in the vapor phase of liquid nitrogen. Analytical flow cytometry was used to check the purity and quantity of every magnetically sorted T cell population. Genomic DNA was isolated from each sorted fraction and quantified by UV absorbance on a Nanodrop 2000c.

Recombination joined TRBV18 with TRBJ1-1; the D gene lacks a confident call. The sample taken for sequencing was naive CD4+ T cells from PBMCs. The cell subset or site label for this specimen denotes: CD45RA+ positively selected. The TCR was taken from a man between 18 and 29 years old in good health. Some clones in this sample may be carry-over from other donors' samples. The DNA sequence reads TGTGCCACCTTCCGCCCCTTGTATGAGGGAAACACTGAAGCTTTCTTT. Its protein is CATFRPLYEGNTEAFF.